The present TCR beta chain was sequenced within a study of beta chain features in type 1 diabetes (dated by TCRdb to between 2018 and 2020). Study-level background: Mean age, gender distribution, total cell number and subset yield were not different between patients and healthy donors. A total of about 100,000,000 sorted cells were examined across all samples, and RNA yield correlated strongly with the number of cells per subset. In the study, recently diagnosed type 1 diabetes patients and matched healthy donors were compared on the TCRB repertoires of their sorted circulating CD4+ T cell subsets. Naive and central memory subsets were obtained from all 28 donors, but regulatory and stem cell-like memory subsets were isolated from only 8 patients and roughly 8 healthy donors.

This clone occurred a few times. The clone's antigen remains unknown. Base-call qualities are not available, and no considerably larger clone is one nucleotide away. The entire amount of isolated RNA was reverse transcribed using the High Capacity cDNA Reverse Transcription Kit, so the sequenced TCRB transcripts were expressed ones. Deep immunoSEQ sequencing was performed on naive, central memory and regulatory T cell samples, with an average of roughly 3.6 million total reads per sample. After sorted cells were lysed in RLT buffer, RNA was extracted with DNase-treated RNeasy Micro or Mini kits, with the choice depending on cell number. To prevent cross-contamination, each cell subset was processed individually, whereas patient and healthy donor samples were processed jointly. Using the immunoSEQ multiplex PCR, TCRB sequences were amplified from cDNA into 87-bp fragments spanning the CDR3 region. The amplicons were sequenced using the Illumina HiSeq platform. Under the source paper's analysis protocol: Synthetic template baselines were used to correct PCR bias computationally, reads within Hamming distance 2 were collapsed together, and singletons that could not be merged were discarded. Reads were aligned to IMGT to assign V, D and J genes, CDR3 length, and insertions or deletions at six rearrangement sites. Within each subset, clonotype counts were normalized to sorted cell number, and only after that were true diversity and Gini coefficients computed with the tcR R package. The overlap coefficient, calculated on TCRB nucleotide sequences, was used to quantify repertoire sharing. In TCRdb, the immuneACCESS table is reduced to in-frame sequences with V and J assigned. These tables do not hold every clone; where another copy was compared, an unresolved V gene accounts for under half, and the others remain unexplained. V and J calls and clone size are copied from that table; D and trimming were computed from the DNA. The sample contains some 350,000 clones, over 8.5% of them found a single time. About 0.64% of the sample goes to the ten largest clones.

Taken from the germline V gene, the CDR1 and CDR2 loops are SQVTM and ANQGSEA. Reading from cysteine to phenylalanine, the CDR3 counts 13 amino acids. This entry keeps only the CDR3 DNA: 39 bases, framed from base 1. The germline V and J ends show losses of 4 bases and 7 bases respectively, and no gene match explains 7 bases of the junction. Each donor gave one peripheral blood draw, averaging approximately 110 mL, which was collected into heparinised tubes. A BD FACSAria II was used to sort naive, central memory, regulatory and stem cell-like memory CD4+ T cells with a panel that included CD45RO, CCR7, CD25, CD127, CD95 and CD27. Every sorted population had a purity above 95%. Right away, PBMCs were isolated by Lymphoprep density gradient centrifugation and were stained directly, with no culture step. So that batch effects would be minimized, each experiment stained and sorted samples in pairs, pairing one healthy donor with one patient.

Study-level results and caveats: PCR may preferentially amplify shorter templates, but because patient and control samples were amplified and corrected together, any resulting skew would affect both groups equally. Only small numbers of individuals were included in the HLA sub-analyses, which left unresolved whether HLA type had any influence on TCRB rearrangement. Because cDNA was sequenced instead of genomic DNA, activated cells with high expression could be over-represented, although the groups did not differ in activation or CD3 levels. Naive, central memory and regulatory TCRB repertoires appeared to be more similar among patients than among healthy donors. In all four CD4+ subsets, TCRB CDR3 length was moderately but significantly shorter in type 1 diabetes patients. At VDJ recombination sites, type 1 diabetes patients had fewer insertions and more deleted nucleotides, which implies abnormalities in thymic rearrangement.

This TCR derives from a man aged 25-45 years with type 1 diabetes. The chain was built from TRBV29-1 and TRBJ2-1; a stretch of 7 junction bases matches TRBD2. Sequences were obtained from central memory CD4+ T cells from blood. CDR3 protein: CSVGRTSGNEQFF. Read as DNA, the sequence is TGCAGCGTTGGAAGGACTAGTGGTAATGAGCAGTTCTTC.